The 4 T cell receptor beta chains below come from one sample, sequenced in a study of control samples from healthy donors and cancer patients. Profiled with immunoSEQ multiplex PCR; TCRdb holds only in-frame clones, not every one. The data contain some 190,000 clones, approximately 91% of them singletons. Sequencing was performed on blood. These receptors all stem from a man aged 25 to 40 in good health.

The gene calls are TRBV9 and TRBJ2-7; 9 bases line up with TRBD1. V trimming: 3 bases; J trimming: 4 bases; junction bases outside the gene matches: 8. The CDR3 is 15 residues long. The V gene's germline CDR1 is SGDLS and CDR2 YYNGEE. CDR3 bases: TGTGCCAGCAGCGGCTCCGGGACAGGGTTGTACGAGCAGTACTTC. Its protein is CASSGSGTGLYEQYF.

The sample holds one count of this clone. This sequence joins TRBV5-1 and TRBJ1-2, with no clear D. There are 14 residues in the CDR3. V was pared by 1 base and J by 0 bases, with 7 bases between. Germline loops: CDR1 SGHRS, CDR2 YFSETQ. The CDR3 DNA follows: TGCGCCAGCAGCTTGACAAAAGCTAACTATGGCTACACCTTC. It yields the protein CASSLTKANYGYTF.

The rearrangement uses TRBV9 and TRBJ1-2; D is possibly TRBD1 (5 bases). Trimming left V 6 bases short and J 4 bases short, with 10 bases between. The CDR3 totals 12 residues. Germline V gene data show CDR1 as SGDLS and CDR2 as YYNGEE. The CDR3 protein is CASNRPPYGYTF. The CDR3 bases are TGTGCCAGCAACAGGCCCCCCTATGGCTACACCTTC.

The V gene is TRBV24-1, the J gene TRBJ2-7; D may correspond to TRBD1 or TRBD2 (5 bases each). Per germline, CDR1 KGHDR and CDR2 SFDVKD. The CDR3 runs to 15 residues. Between the trimmed V and J ends, which lost 3 bases and 2 bases, there was a span of 13 bases. The CDR3 loop is CATSDPAGTTYEQYF. The CDR3 DNA is TGTGCCACCAGTGATCCCGCCGGGACCACCTACGAGCAGTACTTC.